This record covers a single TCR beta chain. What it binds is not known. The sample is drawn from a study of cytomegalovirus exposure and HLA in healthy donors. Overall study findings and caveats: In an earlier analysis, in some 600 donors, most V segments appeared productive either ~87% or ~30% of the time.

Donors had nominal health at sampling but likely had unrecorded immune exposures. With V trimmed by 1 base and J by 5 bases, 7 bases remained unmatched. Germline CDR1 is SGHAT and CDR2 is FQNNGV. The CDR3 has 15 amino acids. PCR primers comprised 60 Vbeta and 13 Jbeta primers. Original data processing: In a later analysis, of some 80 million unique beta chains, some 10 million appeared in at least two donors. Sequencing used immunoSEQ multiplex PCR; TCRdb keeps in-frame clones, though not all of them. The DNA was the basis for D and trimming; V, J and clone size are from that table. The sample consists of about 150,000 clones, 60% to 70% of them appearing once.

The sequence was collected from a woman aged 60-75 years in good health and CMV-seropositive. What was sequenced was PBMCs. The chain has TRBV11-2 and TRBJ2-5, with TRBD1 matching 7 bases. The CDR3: CASSLGTGGWETQYF. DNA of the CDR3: TGTGCCAGCAGCTTAGGGACAGGCGGGTGGGAGACCCAGTACTTC.